This T cell receptor beta chain was sequenced during a study of cytomegalovirus exposure and HLA in healthy donors. Overall study: Early on, a data release was issued that held 80 million or so unique TCRs from HLA-typed donors.

PCR was performed using 60 Vbeta and 13 Jbeta primers. Profiling relied on immunoSEQ multiplex PCR, and the TCRdb table lists in-frame clones only, not all of them. The table has fewer than 200,000 clones, roughly 87% seen once; the top ten hold more than 0.2%. Study conclusions and caveats: Serostatus for CMV was the only available immune exposure information. Further analysis was carried out later, and it showed several of the most significant clusters appearing linked to common viral pathogens. An analysis was carried out at a later point. It showed that HLA-associated TCR beta chains were more clonally expanded than equally common non-associated chains.

As regards this clone: Its antigen remains unidentified.

The receptor's source is a girl less than two years old in good health and CMV-seronegative. The sequenced sample was PBMCs.

CDR3 bases: TGTGCCAGCAGCTTTAAGGGGGGGACAGGGATTAATTCACCCCTCCACTTT. This codes for CASSFKGGTGINSPLHF. The chain is built from TRBV7-9 and TRBJ1-6; 9 bases agree with TRBD1. The V gene end was trimmed by 3 bases and the J gene end by 6 bases; junction bases not matched to a gene: 9. This CDR3 comprises 17 residues. CDR1 SEHNR and CDR2 FQNEAQ come from the germline V gene (reference sequence).